This T cell receptor (beta chain) was recovered during a study of shared clonotypes between healthy human individuals. CDR3 size: 15 residues. With 6 bases removed from V and 5 bases from J, the gap between germline ends came to 17 bases. CDR1 and CDR2 (germline): LNHNV, YYDKDF (reference sequence). A note on this clone: The target antigen is unknown.

Overall study results and limits: Investigators collected only blood, and repertoires in tissues likely differ.

The authors ran unsorted PBMC replicate PCRs on around 270 ng DNA, approximately 30,000 T cell genomes. The protocol was immunoSEQ multiplex PCR, while the TCRdb copy is restricted to in-frame clones and leaves out a portion. Of around 500,000 clones listed, around 80% are singletons. The sequencing input was PBMCs. This chain uses TRBV15 with TRBJ1-5; tentative D call: TRBD1 (6 bases). This TCR was recovered from a woman aged 40 to 50 in good health. Some clones in this sample may be carry-over from other donors' samples. CDR3 loop: CATSPRGGAHQPQHF. CDR3 DNA sequence: TGTGCCACCAGTCCCCGAGGGGGGGCGCATCAGCCCCAGCATTTT.